The 21 T cell receptor beta chains listed next were all sequenced from one sample in a study of cytomegalovirus exposure and HLA in healthy donors. Libraries were prepared by immunoSEQ multiplex PCR; TCRdb keeps only in-frame clonotypes and omits some of them. The sample has about 260,000 clones, 90% seen once; the top ten hold 3% to 3.5%. Input material: PBMCs. These receptors were taken from a woman aged 25 to 45 in good health and CMV-seronegative.

The rearrangement uses TRBV7-8 and TRBJ2-5; 8 bases agree with TRBD2. Germline V gene data show CDR1 as SGHVS and CDR2 as FQNEAQ. V shed 5 bases, J shed 1 base, and the junction held 9 bases outside the gene matches. The CDR3 contains 16 residues. The CDR3 sequence: CASSPGGLGAQETQYF. CDR3 nucleotides: TGTGCCAGCAGCCCGGGGGGGCTGGGTGCCCAAGAGACCCAGTACTTC.

V and J are TRBV28 and TRBJ2-7, with 7 bases matching TRBD1. This CDR3 contains 12 residues. Looked up from germline, CDR1 is MDHEN and CDR2 is SYDVKM. Trimming cost V 8 bases and J 2 bases; bases outside gene matches: 3. The CDR3 region is CASGDSTYEQYF. The CDR3 DNA reads TGTGCCAGCGGGGACAGTACCTACGAGCAGTACTTC.

The chain employs TRBV4-3 and TRBJ2-7; TRBD1 aligns across 9 bases. Germline V lookup: CDR1 LGHNA, CDR2 YSLEER. With V trimmed by 1 base and J by 4 bases, 5 bases remained unmatched. The CDR3 has 15 amino acids. The CDR3 loop is CASSQGQGEYYEQYF. The CDR3 nucleotides are TGCGCCAGCAGCCAAGGACAGGGGGAATATTACGAGCAGTACTTC.

CDR3 DNA: TGTGCCAGCAGCCTCACCCGGGACGCTTACAATGAGCAGTTCTTC. Translation: CASSLTRDAYNEQFF. This chain uses TRBV7-2 with TRBJ2-1; TRBD1 or TRBD2 may be the D gene (5 bases each). The CDR3 totals 15 residues. In germline, CDR1 is SGHTA, CDR2 FQGNSA. V was cut by 5 bases and J by 4 bases, with 15 bases left in between.

This clone was seen just once. This chain connects TRBV4-1 to TRBJ2-5; D may correspond to TRBD1 or TRBD2 (6 bases each). Germline CDR1 reads MGHRA; CDR2 reads YSYEKL. This CDR3 spans 15 amino acids. With 4 bases removed from V and 5 bases from J, the gap between germline ends came to 17 bases. The DNA for the CDR3 is TGCGCCAGCAGCCTAGTGCCCGGGGGCGGGGAGACCCAGTACTTC. This sequence encodes CASSLVPGGGETQYF.

This clone was counted between two and nine times. The V call is TRBV19, the J call TRBJ2-1; the D is unclear. V was pared by 6 bases and J by 4 bases, with 10 bases between. CDR1 and CDR2 (germline): LNHDA, SQIVND (reference sequence). The CDR3 length is 13 residues. The CDR3 sequence is CASSRAAYNEQFF. The CDR3, as DNA: TGTGCCAGTAGCCGGGCAGCTTACAATGAGCAGTTCTTC.

The chain combines TRBV10-3 with TRBJ1-2; 7 bases align to TRBD1. The CDR3 extends over 16 amino acids. The V and J ends lost 4 bases and 4 bases, in that order; junction bases with no gene match: 12. CDR1 and CDR2 (germline): ENHRY, SYGVKD. Written as DNA, the CDR3 is TGTGCCATCAGTGGCCCCAGGGGGAACAAGACCTATGGCTACACCTTC. This gives the protein CAISGPRGNKTYGYTF.

This sequence joins TRBV6-1 and TRBJ1-2; D possibly corresponds to TRBD1 (6 bases). The CDR3 covers 17 residues. Germline CDR1 MNHNS, CDR2 SASEGT. Trimming removed 2 bases from V and 1 base from J, with 17 bases in between. The CDR3 reads CASSEPWTVGFNYGYTF. CDR3 nucleotides: TGTGCCAGCAGTGAACCGTGGACAGTCGGATTTAACTATGGCTACACCTTC.

The chain combines TRBV5-6 with TRBJ1-4; TRBD1 aligns across 9 bases. Germline loops: CDR1 SGHDT, CDR2 YYEEEE. J gave up 7 bases and V 4 bases, and 14 bases lay outside the gene matches. The CDR3 has 17 residues. Here the CDR3 reads CASSLGQGPRVGEKLFF. The DNA of the CDR3 is TGTGCCAGCAGCCTCGGACAGGGGCCTCGTGTGGGTGAAAAACTGTTTTTT.

J is TRBJ2-7 and V is TRBV9; 7 positions agree with TRBD2. The junction had 5 bases not matched to a gene; V was cut back by 3 bases and J by 5 bases. CDR3 length: 13 amino acids. Per the germline V gene, CDR1 is SGDLS and CDR2 is YYNGEE. The CDR3 region has the DNA TGTGCCAGCAGCGCTCCTGGGAGGGACGAGCAGTACTTC. Translation gives CASSAPGRDEQYF.

This chain links TRBV19 with TRBJ1-1; D possibly corresponds to TRBD1 (5 bases). The CDR3 totals 13 residues. V gave up 3 bases and J gave up 3 bases, with 8 bases separating them. Looked up from germline, CDR1 is LNHDA and CDR2 is SQIVND (reference sequence). The CDR3 sequence: CASSIPGHTEAFF. The CDR3 region has the DNA TGTGCCAGTAGTATTCCAGGGCACACTGAAGCTTTCTTT.

The chain has TRBV7-8 and TRBJ2-7; 7 positions match TRBD2. CDR3 size: 16 residues. Germline CDR1 SGHVS, CDR2 FQNEAQ. The junction had 11 bases not matched to a gene; V was cut back by 2 bases and J by 4 bases. CDR3 coding DNA: TGTGCCAGCAGCTTAATAAAGAGGGCGGGAGCGTACGAGCAGTACTTC. This codes for CASSLIKRAGAYEQYF.

The CDR3 coding sequence is TGTGCCAGCAGTTTATACAATAAGGATGAGCAGTTCTTC. Its translation: CASSLYNKDEQFF. The chain recombines TRBV27 with TRBJ2-1; no reliable D call. The ends were cut back, 1 base at V and 8 bases at J, with 9 bases in the middle. CDR3 size: 13 residues. Germline CDR1 is MNHEY and CDR2 is SMNVEV (reference sequence).

This clone was counted only a few times. The V and J genes are TRBV2 and TRBJ2-1, with 7 bases that match TRBD2. J lost 5 bases, V lost 5 bases, and 3 bases had no gene match. CDR3 length: 13 residues. The germline gives CDR1 SNHLY, CDR2 FYNNEI. CDR3 DNA: TGTGCCAGCAGTACCGCGGGAGACAATGAGCAGTTCTTC. This translates into CASSTAGDNEQFF.

The CDR3 DNA reads TGTGCCAGCAGTTTAAAACAGGGTTTCTACGAGCAGTACTTC. Encoded protein: CASSLKQGFYEQYF. The chain carries TRBV27 and TRBJ2-7, with D maybe TRBD1 (6 bases). This CDR3 has 14 amino acids. Looked up from germline, CDR1 is MNHEY and CDR2 is SMNVEV (reference sequence). The germline V and J ends were trimmed by 2 bases and 3 bases, with 11 bases remaining between them.

This chain joins TRBV29-1 and TRBJ2-2; D may be TRBD2 (6 bases). Trimming stripped 3 bases from V and 3 bases from J, with 17 bases between. Germline CDR1 is SQVTM and CDR2 is ANQGSEA. The CDR3 spans 16 residues. The CDR3 nucleotides read TGCAGCGTTGACTCCGGGAGAGCCCTTGACACCGGGGAGCTGTTTTTT. Translating gives CSVDSGRALDTGELFF.

This chain connects TRBV30 to TRBJ2-5; no definite D call. In germline, CDR1 is GTSNPN, CDR2 SVGIG (reference sequence). The CDR3 runs to 12 residues. Trimming removed 2 bases from V and 4 bases from J, with 8 bases in between. CDR3 residues: CAWSRLTETQYF. The CDR3 nucleotides read TGTGCCTGGAGTCGCCTCACAGAGACCCAGTACTTC.

The chain joins TRBV30 to TRBJ2-1; no clear D gene. Germline V gene sequence: CDR1 GTSNPN, CDR2 SVGIG (reference sequence). The CDR3 is 12 residues long. V lost 1 base to trimming and J lost 5 bases, with 6 bases between them. CDR3 sequence: CAWSGSNNEQFF. The CDR3, as DNA: TGTGCCTGGAGTGGATCGAACAATGAGCAGTTCTTC.

This clone was counted a few times. This chain connects TRBV4-1 to TRBJ2-7; TRBD2 might be the D (6 bases). The CDR3 covers 17 residues. V was shortened by 0 bases and J by 0 bases, with 15 bases between the two germline ends. Germline values: CDR1 MGHRA, CDR2 YSYEKL. The CDR3 protein is CASSQDVGPGASYEQYF. In DNA, the CDR3 is TGCGCCAGCAGCCAAGACGTGGGTCCGGGAGCCTCCTACGAGCAGTACTTC.

V and J are TRBV5-1 and TRBJ2-5; TRBD2 might be the D (5 bases). Trimming took off 4 bases at V and 4 bases at J, with 17 bases between the two ends. The CDR3 consists of 15 residues. Germline V lookup: CDR1 SGHRS, CDR2 YFSETQ. The CDR3 here is CASSAGGRAGETQYF. CDR3 in DNA: TGCGCCAGCAGCGCGGGTGGGCGGGCAGGAGAGACCCAGTACTTC.

This sequence joins TRBV6-1 and TRBJ2-7; D assignment may be TRBD1 or TRBD2 (5 bases each). With 4 bases removed from V and 2 bases from J, the gap between germline ends came to 12 bases. From germline, CDR1 is MNHNS and CDR2 SASEGT. This CDR3 is built from 14 residues. In DNA, the CDR3 is TGTGCCAGCAGTGGGAGCTGGGGACCCTACGAGCAGTACTTC. This encodes CASSGSWGPYEQYF.